These T cell receptor beta chains were read from a single sample in a study of cytomegalovirus exposure and HLA in healthy donors. Assay used: immunoSEQ multiplex PCR; TCRdb lists only in-frame clones, some missing. The sample holds 59,000 or so clones, over 75% seen once. Source material: PBMCs. Receptors were obtained from a female donor in good health and CMV-seronegative. CDR3s include the opening cysteine and the closing phenylalanine or tryptophan. D genes are given only for firm matches. Clone size is not always given. Where it is, it says once, few, many or a class for expanded clones.

>TRBJ1-3|NA|TRBD1|TRBV9
TGTGCCAGCAGCGTCGGACAGGGGGGGTACGGAAACACCATATATTTT
CASSVGQGGYGNTIYF
>TRBJ1-1|NA|NA|TRBV7-2
TGTGCCAGCAGCCCGGCGGTGAACACTGAAGCTTTCTTT
CASSPAVNTEAFF
>TRBJ2-1|NA|NA|TRBV27
TGTGCCAGCAGTTGGGGGGTTGATAGCTCCTACAATGAGCAGTTCTTC
CASSWGVDSSYNEQFF
>TRBJ1-1|NA|NA|TRBV6-5
TGTGCCAGCAGTTACTCCTGGAACACTGAAGCTTTCTTT
CASSYSWNTEAFF
>TRBJ1-1|NA|NA|TRBV6-5
TGTGCCAGCAGTTACCGGGGGTTGGGGTTGACTGAAGCTTTCTTT
CASSYRGLGLTEAFF
>TRBJ1-2|few|NA|TRBV19
TGTGCCAGTAGTGAACTCACCCTGGACAGTTTCTATGGCTACACCTTC
CASSELTLDSFYGYTF
>TRBJ1-1|NA|TRBD1|TRBV11-2
TGTGCCAGCAGCTTTGGGACAGGAGGCACTGAAGCTTTCTTT
CASSFGTGGTEAFF
>TRBJ2-1|NA|NA|TRBV11-1
TGTGCCAGCAGCTCTAGAAGCTCCTACAATGAGCAGTTCTTC
CASSSRSSYNEQFF
>TRBJ1-4|NA|NA|TRBV11-2
TGTGCCAGCAGCTGGGGTCGGGGGTCAAATGAAAAACTGTTTTTT
CASSWGRGSNEKLFF
>TRBJ1-1|NA|NA|TRBV28
TGTGCCAGCAGTTCCTACACTGAAGCTTTCTTT
CASSSYTEAFF
>TRBJ1-2|NA|NA|TRBV28
TGTGCCAGCAGTTTAGTTGCAGGAAACTATGGCTACACCTTC
CASSLVAGNYGYTF
>TRBJ2-7|NA|NA|TRBV19
TGTGCCAGTAGCCCGCTACAGGAAAACTCCTACGAGCAGTACTTC
CASSPLQENSYEQYF
>TRBJ1-4|few|NA|TRBV18
TGTGCCAGCTCACCCCAGGGGCCCACTAATGAAAAACTGTTTTTT
CASSPQGPTNEKLFF
>TRBJ1-1|NA|NA|TRBV19
TGTGCCAGTAGTATAGATCCCCGACAGATCAGCATGAACACTGAAGCTTTCTTT
CASSIDPRQISMNTEAFF
>TRBJ2-3|few|TRBD2|TRBV28
TGTGCCAGCCCTTCCGGGACTAGCGTACTTTTTGGTGGGGATACGCAGTATTTT
CASPSGTSVLFGGDTQYF
>TRBJ1-1|NA|NA|TRBV30
TGTGCCGGGGGGTACCCGAACACTGAAGCTTTCTTT
CAGGYPNTEAFF
>TRBJ2-4|NA|NA|TRBV25-1
TGTGCCAGCAGTGAAGCCCCCTCGGGTCCCGGGACAAAAAACATTCAGTACTTC
CASSEAPSGPGTKNIQYF
>TRBJ2-2|NA|TRBD2|TRBV28
TGTGCCAGCAGTTCTGGGCGGGAGAGCGCTGGCACCGGGGAGCTGTTTTTT
CASSSGRESAGTGELFF
>TRBJ2-3|NA|TRBD2|TRBV14
TGTGCCAGCAGCCAAGCCGGGACTACCTTCACAGATACGCAGTATTTT
CASSQAGTTFTDTQYF
>TRBJ1-3|NA|TRBD1|TRBV9
TGTGCCAGCAGCGAACAGGGGTTTAACTCTGGAAACACCATATATTTT
CASSEQGFNSGNTIYF
>TRBJ2-7|NA|TRBD2|TRBV6-1
TGTGCCAGCAGTGAATCCCAATCTAGCGGGAGCGGGACCTACGAGCAGTACTTC
CASSESQSSGSGTYEQYF
>TRBJ1-1|NA|TRBD1|TRBV28
TGTGCCAGCAGTTCGAACAGGGGAAACACTGAAGCTTTCTTT
CASSSNRGNTEAFF
>TRBJ1-1|NA|NA|TRBV30
TGTGCCTGGAGTGTACTAGCAAGGGGAGGAAACACTGAAGCTTTCTTT
CAWSVLARGGNTEAFF
>TRBJ2-7|NA|TRBD2|TRBV6-5
TGTGCCAGCAGTCTCGGGACTAGCGGAACCTACGAGCAGTACTTC
CASSLGTSGTYEQYF
>TRBJ2-3|NA|NA|TRBV2
TGTGCCAGCAGTGAAGCGGAGTTGGGCACAGATACGCAGTATTTT
CASSEAELGTDTQYF
>TRBJ1-5|once|TRBD1|TRBV4-2
TGTGCCAGCAGCCTCTCGACAGGGTTTAAGTATAGCAATCAGCCCCAGCATTTT
CASSLSTGFKYSNQPQHF
>TRBJ2-7|NA|NA|TRBV27
TGTGCCAGCGGTACGGGCCAGGACTACGAGCAGTACTTC
CASGTGQDYEQYF
>TRBJ2-5|NA|NA|TRBV7-7
TGTGCTAGCAGCTTAGCCTCTACTCTAGTAGGAGAGACCCAGTACTTC
CASSLASTLVGETQYF
>TRBJ2-2|NA|TRBD1|TRBV7-8
TGTGCCAGCAGCTTATTCCAGGGGGCCCCCGGGGAGCTGTTTTTT
CASSLFQGAPGELFF
>TRBJ2-7|NA|NA|TRBV4-3
TGCGCCAGCAGCCAAGATGTATTTCTCGGCCCAGGCTACGAGCAGTACTTC
CASSQDVFLGPGYEQYF
>TRBJ2-7|few|TRBD1|TRBV10-1
TGCGCCAGCAGTAGGACAGGGGGCCTCGGGGAGCAGTACTTC
CASSRTGGLGEQYF
>TRBJ1-5|NA|TRBD1|TRBV10-3
TGTGCCATCAGTGAAGGGACAGGGGGTAGCAATCAGCCCCAGCATTTT
CAISEGTGGSNQPQHF
>TRBJ1-1|NA|NA|TRBV7-3
TGTGCCAGCAGCTTAACGATCAGGGCTTGGAACACTGAAGCTTTCTTT
CASSLTIRAWNTEAFF
>TRBJ2-6|NA|NA|TRBV2
TGTGCCAGCAGGGTACCCGGGTCCGGGGCCAACGTCCTGACTTTC
CASRVPGSGANVLTF
>TRBJ2-7|NA|NA|TRBV27
TGTGCCAGCAGCCGTGGGGGCCTCTTCAGCTCCTACGAGCAGTACTTC
CASSRGGLFSSYEQYF
>TRBJ2-1|NA|NA|TRBV14
TGTGCCAGCAGCCAACGGCTGACGGACTACGGCCTTGAGCAGTTCTTC
CASSQRLTDYGLEQFF
>TRBJ2-1|NA|NA|TRBV19
TGTGCCAGTAGTATAGATCCTGGTAGCGGAAACGAAAACTACAATGAGCAGTTCTTC
CASSIDPGSGNENYNEQFF
>TRBJ2-7|NA|NA|TRBV7-8
TGTGCCAGCAGCTTAGATACCGGACTACGCGAGCAGTACTTC
CASSLDTGLREQYF
>TRBJ2-7|once|TRBD2|TRBV6-6
TGTGCCAGCAGGCAAGGGACTAGCGTTTACTACGAGCAGTACTTC
CASRQGTSVYYEQYF
>TRBJ1-6|NA|NA|TRBV30
TGTGCCTGGAGTAGCCAGGATAATTCACCCCTCCACTTT
CAWSSQDNSPLHF
>TRBJ2-7|NA|TRBD2|TRBV19
TGTGCCAGTAGTGAGACTAGCGGGGGATTATACGAGCAGTACTTC
CASSETSGGLYEQYF
>TRBJ2-1|NA|NA|TRBV18
TGTGCCAGCTCACCGGGGCAGGAAGGATACAATGAGCAGTTCTTC
CASSPGQEGYNEQFF
>TRBJ2-5|NA|NA|TRBV6-6
TGTGCAACAGGCTTTGGTGAGACCCAGTACTTC
CATGFGETQYF
>TRBJ1-2|NA|TRBD1|TRBV18
TGTGCCAGCTCTCCGACAGGGGGTTTGGACATAGCAGTTAACTATGGCTACACCTTC
CASSPTGGLDIAVNYGYTF